A selection of T cell receptor beta chains follows, all from one sample in a study of graft-versus-host responses after intestinal transplantation. Profiled with immunoSEQ multiplex PCR; TCRdb holds only in-frame clones, not every one. Of 100,000 or so clones listed, 85% to 95% are singletons. Their antigen targets remain unknown. Sequencing used unstimulated CD8+ T cells sorted from spleen or lymph node cells, obtained before transplant. Every receptor here comes from a human donor who was the organ donor for an intestinal transplant. The CDR3 runs from the conserved cysteine through the conserved F or W. The D gene is left open where the match is weak. Clone sizes are given selectively: once, few, many, or a class where the clone is expanded.

d_gene,abundance,j_gene,v_gene,CDR3aa,CDR3nt
TRBD2,NA,TRBJ2-1,TRBV9,CASSLPQGSGSDEQFF,TGTGCCAGCAGCCTCCCCCAGGGTAGCGGGAGCGATGAGCAGTTCTTC
NA,NA,TRBJ1-2,TRBV12-5,CASGLPRGGDNGYTF,TGTGCTAGTGGTTTGCCTCGCGGGGGCGACAATGGCTACACCTTC
NA,NA,TRBJ2-3,TRBV5-4,CASSGAGVTDTQYF,TGTGCCAGCAGTGGGGCAGGGGTAACAGATACGCAGTATTTT
NA,NA,TRBJ2-1,TRBV10-3,CAISGSWVDEQFF,TGTGCCATCAGTGGGAGTTGGGTGGATGAGCAGTTCTTC
TRBD2,NA,TRBJ2-3,TRBV7-3,CASSLAGGSTDTQYF,TGTGCCAGCAGCCTAGCGGGAGGAAGCACAGATACGCAGTATTTT
TRBD1,NA,TRBJ1-4,TRBV19,CASSSWTGGVEKLFF,TGTGCCAGTAGCTCCTGGACAGGGGGCGTTGAAAAACTGTTTTTT
NA,NA,TRBJ2-7,TRBV27,CASSYSVTYEQYF,TGTGCCAGCAGTTATAGCGTCACCTACGAGCAGTACTTC
TRBD2,NA,TRBJ2-1,TRBV4-3,CASSQVAGASYNEQFF,TGCGCCAGCAGCCAAGTTGCGGGAGCTTCGTACAATGAGCAGTTCTTC
TRBD1,NA,TRBJ2-1,TRBV6-5,CASSYSGTGGYNEQFF,TGTGCCAGCAGTTACTCCGGGACAGGGGGCTACAATGAGCAGTTCTTC
NA,NA,TRBJ2-7,TRBV7-8,CASSPTSYEQYF,TGTGCCAGCAGCCCCACTTCGTACGAGCAGTACTTC
TRBD2,NA,TRBJ2-5,TRBV5-6,CASRRWGGRAETQYF,TGTGCCAGCAGGAGGTGGGGGGGGAGGGCAGAGACCCAGTACTTC
TRBD1,NA,TRBJ2-1,TRBV27,CASTRWTGDNEQFF,TGTGCCAGCACCCGGTGGACAGGGGACAATGAGCAGTTCTTC
NA,NA,TRBJ1-5,TRBV28,CASSLLADDYSNQPQHF,TGTGCCAGCAGTTTATTGGCGGACGACTATAGCAATCAGCCCCAGCATTTT
NA,NA,TRBJ2-4,TRBV5-6,CASSKGLPDDIQYF,TGTGCCAGCAGCAAGGGACTGCCAGACGACATTCAGTACTTC
TRBD1,NA,TRBJ2-7,TRBV4-1,CASSHIRTGAEQYF,TGCGCCAGCAGCCACATCAGGACAGGGGCCGAGCAGTACTTC
NA,NA,TRBJ2-7,TRBV27,CASRLRSGPYEQYF,TGTGCCAGCAGGTTGCGTAGCGGACCCTACGAGCAGTACTTC
TRBD1,NA,TRBJ1-2,TRBV7-9,CASSTDRDRMIF,TGTGCCAGCAGCACGGACCGGGACAGGATGATATTC
NA,NA,TRBJ1-2,TRBV4-1,CASSHRGGVSNGYTF,TGCGCCAGCAGCCACCGCGGGGGGGTCTCGAATGGCTACACCTTC
NA,NA,TRBJ2-1,TRBV9,CASSREWLAPYNEQFF,TGTGCCAGCAGCCGAGAATGGCTAGCGCCTTACAATGAGCAGTTCTTC
NA,NA,TRBJ2-2,TRBV29-1,CSVGGHGELFF,TGCAGCGTTGGGGGGCACGGGGAGCTGTTTTTT
TRBD2,NA,TRBJ2-1,TRBV11-3,CASSLDLAGGHLGNEQFF,TGTGCCAGCAGCTTAGATTTGGCGGGAGGTCACCTAGGCAATGAGCAGTTCTTC
TRBD1,once,TRBJ2-3,TRBV25-1,CASSPGTASTDTQYF,TGTGCCAGCAGCCCAGGGACAGCTAGCACAGATACGCAGTATTTT
TRBD2,NA,TRBJ2-4,TRBV2,CASRASGGGKNIQYF,TGTGCCAGCAGAGCGTCCGGGGGGGGGAAAAACATTCAGTACTTC
NA,NA,TRBJ1-1,TRBV20-1,CSPLTGFEAFF,TGCAGTCCCTTAACAGGGTTTGAAGCTTTCTTT
NA,NA,TRBJ1-2,TRBV28,CASSLRGGGYGYTF,TGTGCCAGCAGTTTAAGGGGTGGTGGGTATGGCTACACCTTC
NA,once,TRBJ2-3,TRBV9,CASSVGAPHTDTQYF,TGTGCCAGCAGCGTTGGGGCGCCTCACACAGATACGCAGTATTTT
TRBD1,NA,TRBJ2-2,TRBV4-3,CASSHNRGPGELFF,TGCGCCAGCAGCCATAACAGGGGTCCCGGGGAGCTGTTTTTT
NA,NA,TRBJ1-5,TRBV15,CATSRDWAVGSNQPQHF,TGTGCCACCAGCAGAGATTGGGCAGTAGGTAGCAATCAGCCCCAGCATTTT
NA,NA,TRBJ1-2,TRBV13,CASSFLGGNYGYTF,TGTGCCAGCAGCTTCCTGGGGGGTAACTATGGCTACACCTTC
TRBD2,NA,TRBJ2-1,TRBV9,CASSRGGENNEQFF,TGTGCCAGCTCACGCGGGGGGGAAAACAATGAGCAGTTCTTC
NA,NA,TRBJ2-1,TRBV5-6,CASSAPTHSYNEQFF,TGTGCCAGCAGCGCCCCTACCCACTCCTACAATGAGCAGTTCTTC
NA,NA,TRBJ2-1,TRBV10-3,CAISVMNFQPLNEQFF,TGTGCCATCAGTGTCATGAACTTTCAACCCCTAAATGAGCAGTTCTTC
NA,NA,TRBJ2-1,TRBV4-3,CASSQDLGSGYNEQFF,TGCGCCAGCAGCCAAGATCTCGGAAGCGGCTACAATGAGCAGTTCTTC
NA,NA,TRBJ2-3,TRBV11-2,CASSRPRDWSTDTQYF,TGTGCCAGCAGCAGGCCCCGGGACTGGAGCACAGATACGCAGTATTTT
TRBD2,NA,TRBJ2-7,TRBV2,CASSGLAYEQYF,TGTGCCAGCAGCGGACTAGCGTACGAGCAGTACTTC
TRBD2,NA,TRBJ2-1,TRBV11-3,CASSTRTSGGSYNEQFF,TGTGCCAGCAGCACCCGGACTAGCGGGGGCTCCTACAATGAGCAGTTCTTC
NA,NA,TRBJ2-5,TRBV6-6,CASSYPLVRRKTQYF,TGTGCCAGCAGTTACCCCCTAGTCCGTCGGAAGACCCAGTACTTC
NA,NA,TRBJ2-3,TRBV7-6,CASSQTTGTDTQYF,TGTGCCAGCAGCCAAACAACAGGCACAGATACGCAGTATTTT
TRBD2,NA,TRBJ2-1,TRBV2,CASSGLAGGLGNEQFF,TGTGCCAGCAGTGGCCTAGCGGGGGGGCTGGGGAATGAGCAGTTCTTC
TRBD2,NA,TRBJ2-7,TRBV6-1,CASSSPTSGPYEQYF,TGTGCCAGCAGTTCCCCGACTAGCGGCCCCTACGAGCAGTACTTC
NA,NA,TRBJ1-5,TRBV6-1,CASSEAGSAAPYQPQHF,TGTGCCAGCAGTGAAGCGGGTAGCGCTGCTCCGTACCAGCCCCAGCATTTT